The rows below give T cell receptor beta chains drawn from one sample of a study of blood T cells in healthy people across ages. Each CDR3 protein is one row after TCRdb ran MiXCR on the 5' RACE reads. The table has 750,000 to 950,000 distinct CDR3 sequences, roughly 28% seen once. This sample also belongs to another study, concerning T cells of mothers and their children.

The specimen sequenced was blood. Receptors originate from a woman in her forties in good health. Each CDR3 is given with its conserved first and last residue. Each record gives: J gene, V gene, CDR3 protein.

TRBJ2-5 | TRBV21-1 | CASSRNPSGGYNEQYF
TRBJ2-7 | TRBV7-8 | CASSLGGTGTYEQYF
TRBJ1-1 | TRBV28 | CASSPTGQGSTEAFF
TRBJ2-1 | TRBV7-2 | CASSFSDGYNEQFF
TRBJ1-2 | TRBV2 | CASTLETRNYGYTF
TRBJ2-7 | TRBV9 | CASSPRGVTYEQYF
TRBJ2-1 | TRBV5-1 | CASSLLGESYNEQFF
TRBJ2-5 | TRBV9 | CASSVHPAGGPVEQYF
TRBJ2-3 | TRBV5-5 | CASSLVGGFTTDTQYF
TRBJ1-5 | TRBV12-3/TRBV12-4 | CASTSTGHQPQHF
TRBJ1-3 | TRBV28 | CASTPWDERSGNTIYF
TRBJ2-1 | TRBV12-3/TRBV12-4 | CASSVDRARFF
TRBJ2-1 | TRBV7-6 | CTSSLGGGPSSCNEQFF
TRBJ2-3 | TRBV5-1 | CASSARDTDTQYF
TRBJ2-7 | TRBV7-9 | CASSRPGQGSGQYF
TRBJ2-3 | TRBV7-3 | CTSARGGSTDTQYF
TRBJ2-1 | TRBV20-1 | CSANPGQSSYNGQFF
TRBJ2-6 | TRBV6-1 | CASSPGGGVSSGANVLTF
TRBJ1-6 | TRBV12-3/TRBV12-4 | CASSPYQGIINSPLHF
TRBJ2-7 | TRBV5-6 | CASSFQGAYEQYF
TRBJ2-1 | TRBV7-2 | CASSKTGGNYNEQFF
TRBJ1-1 | TRBV18 | CASSPRGTENTEAFF
TRBJ1-5 | TRBV6-1 | CASSAQGRGTQPQHF
TRBJ2-1 | TRBV7-9 | CASSPRVWGGTNEQFF
TRBJ1-5 | TRBV20-1 | CSARSLGFSNQPQHF
TRBJ1-3 | TRBV12-3/TRBV12-4 | CASTLGTRLEQNTIYF
TRBJ1-1 | TRBV16 | CASSQMGLNTEAFF
TRBJ2-5 | TRBV3-1 | CASSRSGLQYF
TRBJ2-2 | TRBV28 | CASTPGGGSRTGELFF
TRBJ2-1 | TRBV4-3 | CASSQDYDRETKFF
TRBJ1-1 | TRBV5-1 | CASSLVERVNTEAFF
TRBJ1-6 | TRBV2 | CASSVSAPDYNSPLHF
TRBJ1-5 | TRBV2 | CASSAQPNQPQHF
TRBJ1-1 | TRBV6-5 | CASTKGGNTEAFF
TRBJ1-4 | TRBV5-1 | CASSLEAGHEKLFF
TRBJ1-1 | TRBV29-1 | CSADRQNTEAFF
TRBJ2-7 | TRBV3-1 | CASSETPGQGNEQYF
TRBJ1-1 | TRBV12-3/TRBV12-4 | CASSYPDRTMRAFF
TRBJ2-3 | TRBV25-1 | CASSRDFDTQYF
TRBJ2-3 | TRBV15 | CATSRDWSTDTQYF